Shown below are 29 T cell receptor beta chains from a single sample sequenced in a study of tumour-infiltrating T cells in Burkitt lymphoma. Data came from immunoSEQ multiplex PCR; TCRdb stores just in-frame clones and leaves some out. The data contain approximately 5,400 clones, more than 9% of them singletons. Sequencing was done on a sample of tumor tissue. The receptors come from a human donor with diffuse large B-cell lymphoma.

This chain joins TRBV2 and TRBJ1-2, with D tentatively TRBD1 (6 bases). Trimming removed 1 base from V and 7 bases from J, with 19 bases in between. The germline gives CDR1 SNHLY, CDR2 FYNNEI. The CDR3 sequence is 16 residues long. The CDR3 DNA follows: TGTGCCAGCAGTGAAGTGGCTGGGGGCGCGTCCGGTGGCTACACCTTC. Translation: CASSEVAGGASGGYTF.

The chain is built from TRBV10-3 and TRBJ1-2, with D unresolved. Germline assignment: CDR1 ENHRY and CDR2 SYGVKD. Trimming left V 2 bases short and J 4 bases short, with 14 bases between. This CDR3 spans 15 amino acids. In nucleotides, the CDR3 is TGTGCCATCAGTGAGGGCGCGGGGATCTCCTATGGCTACACCTTC. Translated: CAISEGAGISYGYTF.

This clone was counted only a few times. The chain employs TRBV5-8 and TRBJ1-1; D perhaps matches TRBD1 (5 bases). Germline CDR1 reads SGHTS; CDR2 reads YDEGEE. The CDR3 has 15 residues. V lost 6 bases and J lost 5, with 20 bases in between. The CDR3 sequence: CASTSKGRPRTEAFF. CDR3 sequence (DNA): TGTGCCAGCACCTCCAAGGGACGGCCGCGAACTGAAGCTTTCTTT.

This clone was detected a few times. V is TRBV6-6 and J is TRBJ2-3, with TRBD1 matching over 8 bases. Per germline, CDR1 MNHNY and CDR2 SVGAGI (reference sequence). The junction had 14 bases not matched to a gene; V was cut back by 8 bases and J by 4 bases. CDR3 length: 16 amino acids. CDR3 bases: TGTGCCAGCTTCCAGAGTGGACAGGGCAGGGCAGATACGCAGTATTTT. Encoded protein: CASFQSGQGRADTQYF.

The DNA of the CDR3 is TGTGCCAGCAGTTACCTCGATAGGGTGCCTGAAGCTTTCTTT. It encodes CASSYLDRVPEAFF. The chain carries TRBV6-6 and TRBJ1-1, with D uncertain. Per germline, CDR1 MNHNY and CDR2 SVGAGI (reference sequence). Trimming cost V 2 bases and J 6 bases, with 13 bases left between them. The CDR3 runs to 14 residues.

This clone was observed a handful of times. This chain uses TRBV19 with TRBJ2-4; 10 bases match TRBD1. J was trimmed by 7 bases and V by 1 base; bases with no gene match: 4. Germline-derived CDR1 and CDR2 are LNHDA and SQIVND (reference sequence). The CDR3 runs to 15 residues. The CDR3 loop reads CASSIAGTGVNIQYF. For the CDR3, the DNA is TGTGCCAGTAGTATAGCCGGGACAGGGGTGAACATTCAGTACTTC.

This clone was detected a few times. V usage is TRBV5-6 and J usage is TRBJ2-7, with no clear D. The V gene's germline CDR1 is SGHDT and CDR2 YYEEEE. Trimming shortened V by 4 bases and J by 3 bases, and 14 bases separated the two germline ends. The CDR3 length is 14 residues. The chain's CDR3 is CASSPMGVDYEQYF. The CDR3 nucleotides are TGTGCCAGCAGCCCCATGGGTGTCGACTACGAGCAGTACTTC.

This chain uses TRBV9 with TRBJ1-1; the match to TRBD1 covers 11 bases. V shed 0 bases, J shed 3 bases, and the junction held 10 bases outside the gene matches. The V gene's germline CDR1 is SGDLS and CDR2 YYNGEE. The CDR3 totals 18 residues. This CDR3 is CASSVEAGGQGAYTEAFF. CDR3 sequence (DNA): TGTGCCAGCAGCGTAGAGGCAGGTGGACAGGGGGCATACACTGAAGCTTTCTTT.

This clone was recorded a few times. The CDR3 DNA follows: TGTGCCAGTAGTATACAGGGGGACGTGGGAAACATTCAGTACTTC. Translating it yields CASSIQGDVGNIQYF. The chain employs TRBV19 and TRBJ2-4, with 7 bases fitting TRBD1. The V and J ends lost 2 bases and 6 bases, in that order; junction bases with no gene match: 7. Germline V gives CDR1 LNHDA, CDR2 SQIVND (reference sequence). This CDR3 is built from 15 residues.

V and J are TRBV18 and TRBJ1-4, with a weak D call TRBD1 (6 bases). Germline CDR1 reads KGHSH; CDR2 reads LQKENI. The germline V and J ends were trimmed by 3 bases and 2 bases, with 16 bases remaining between them. The CDR3 loop spans 17 amino acids. The CDR3, as DNA: TGTGCCAGCTCACCCCTGCATGGGGGGGCCACTAATGAAAAACTGTTTTTT. Translated, it gives CASSPLHGGATNEKLFF.

The V gene is TRBV4-3, the J gene TRBJ2-2; D possibly corresponds to TRBD2 (6 bases). The CDR3 consists of 18 residues. Germline V gives CDR1 LGHNA, CDR2 YSLEER. The germline V and J ends were trimmed by 1 base and 3 bases, with 18 bases remaining between them. The CDR3 DNA reads as TGCGCCAGCAGCCAAGCCCCCCGCCCGGGACTCGACACCGGGGAGCTGTTTTTT. Translated: CASSQAPRPGLDTGELFF.

This clone was picked up a small number of times. CDR3 sequence (DNA): TGTGCCAGCTCACCCCTATCTACAGTAGCGGGAAACACCATATATTTT. This translates into CASSPLSTVAGNTIYF. V and J are TRBV18 and TRBJ1-3, with D unresolved. This CDR3 has 16 residues. V lost 3 bases to trimming and J lost 4 bases, with 16 bases between them. Germline values: CDR1 KGHSH, CDR2 LQKENI.

This rearrangement joins TRBV18 to TRBJ1-1, with no clear D. From germline, CDR1 is KGHSH and CDR2 LQKENI. This CDR3 contains 12 residues. V was shortened by 4 bases and J by 2 bases, with 5 bases between the two germline ends. CDR3 in DNA: TGTGCCAGCTCACGAGGTAACACTGAAGCTTTCTTT. It translates to CASSRGNTEAFF.

The rearrangement joins TRBV6-1 to TRBJ1-5, with D possibly TRBD1 on 6 matching bases. Germline CDR1 is MNHNS and CDR2 is SASEGT. The CDR3 extends over 17 amino acids. Trimming left V 2 bases short and J 2 bases short, with 16 bases between. In DNA form, the CDR3 reads TGTGCCAGCAGTGAATTGATCGGGGGGCAGGGCAATCAGCCCCAGCATTTT. Its protein product is CASSELIGGQGNQPQHF.

The chain employs TRBV19 and TRBJ2-3; possibly TRBD2 for D (6 bases). Trimming removed 1 base from V and 4 bases from J, with 15 bases in between. The CDR3 sequence is 16 residues long. The V gene's germline CDR1 is LNHDA and CDR2 SQIVND (reference sequence). This CDR3 is CASSIGPGLGADTQYF. The CDR3 nucleotides are TGTGCCAGTAGTATAGGTCCGGGACTGGGGGCAGATACGCAGTATTTT.

The chain employs TRBV10-2 and TRBJ1-2; no clear D gene. CDR3 size: 14 residues. Germline V gene lookup returns CDR1 WSHSY and CDR2 SAAADI. V was shortened by 5 bases and J by 4 bases, with 14 bases between the two germline ends. CDR3 residues: CASSKADGSYGYTF. For the CDR3, the DNA is TGCGCCAGCAGTAAGGCGGACGGGAGCTATGGCTACACCTTC.

This clone was seen more than once but under ten times. The chain is built from TRBV19 and TRBJ2-6, with a weak D call TRBD2 (5 bases). This CDR3 is 15 amino acids long. Trimming cost V 4 bases and J 3 bases, with 10 bases left between them. Germline-derived CDR1 and CDR2 are LNHDA and SQIVND (reference sequence). CDR3 DNA: TGTGCCAGTAGTACCGCGGGTTATGGGGCCAACGTCCTGACTTTC. This encodes CASSTAGYGANVLTF.

V usage is TRBV6-1 and J usage is TRBJ1-5; a possible D gene is TRBD1 (6 bases). This CDR3 region has 16 residues. V lost 3 bases, J lost 4 bases, and 16 bases lay in between. The germline CDR1 and CDR2 sequences are MNHNS and SASEGT. The CDR3 nucleotides read TGTGCCAGCAGTGACGGGACATTCAGGACAAATCAGCCCCAGCATTTT. Translating it yields CASSDGTFRTNQPQHF.

In this sample, this clone turned up a few times. The chain recombines TRBV9 with TRBJ1-2, with D perhaps matching TRBD1 (6 bases). The V end lost 1 base, the J end lost 2 bases, and 9 bases lay between the germline ends. The length of the CDR3 is 14 residues. The germline V gene encodes CDR1 SGDLS and CDR2 YYNGEE. The CDR3 here is CASSVRGRNYGYTF. As DNA, the CDR3 is TGTGCCAGCAGCGTACGGGGGCGCAACTATGGCTACACCTTC. Combining the CDR3 with reference TRBV9 and TRBJ1-2 gives the whole variable domain DSGVTQTPKHLITATGQRVTLRCSPRSGDLSVYWYQQSLDQGLQFLIQYYNGEERAKGNILERFSAQQFPDLHSELNLSSLELGDSALYFCASSVRGRNYGYTFGSGTRLTVV.

This clone showed up just a few times. The chain employs TRBV18 and TRBJ2-6, with TRBD1 identical over 10 bases. The V segment lost 5 bases and the J segment 1 base; nucleotides outside the gene matches: 2. The CDR3 contains 16 residues. Germline CDR1 and CDR2: KGHSH and LQKENI. The chain's CDR3 is CASSGDRGSGANVLTF. The CDR3, as DNA: TGTGCCAGCTCAGGGGACAGGGGATCTGGGGCCAACGTCCTGACTTTC.

This clone was detected only a few times. The genes are TRBV5-1 and TRBJ2-2; D uncertain. V dropped 1 base and J dropped 1 base, with 8 bases sitting between them. The CDR3 runs 15 residues. Germline V CDR1 and CDR2: SGHRS, YFSETQ. CDR3 residues: CASSLRAGNTGELFF. The CDR3 DNA reads TGCGCCAGCAGCTTGAGGGCAGGGAACACCGGGGAGCTGTTTTTT.

This clone was detected a few times. The gene calls are TRBV6-5 and TRBJ1-1; no definite D call. Germline-derived CDR1 and CDR2 are MNHEY and SVGAGI. The CDR3 contains 15 residues. V shed 5 bases and J shed 0 bases, with 13 bases lying between them. CDR3 amino acids: CASSTWPSMNTEAFF. CDR3 sequence (DNA): TGTGCCAGCAGTACCTGGCCAAGCATGAACACTGAAGCTTTCTTT.

This clone rates as medium-sized. This chain's CDR3 is CASIGTNYYEQYF. DNA for the CDR3: TGTGCCAGCATAGGCACGAATTATTACGAGCAGTACTTC. The J gene is TRBJ2-7, the V gene TRBV2; D uncertain. This CDR3 spans 13 amino acids. Trimming removed 7 bases at V and 4 bases at J, with 14 bases between. CDR1 is SNHLY, CDR2 FYNNEI, per germline.

By sample fraction, this clone is medium-sized (0.01 to 0.1%). The chain employs TRBV7-9 and TRBJ2-3; TRBD1 is a possible D gene (6 bases). The CDR3 is made up of 15 amino acids. V gave up 1 base and J gave up 4 bases, with 12 bases separating them. Germline CDR1 SEHNR, CDR2 FQNEAQ (reference sequence). CDR3 sequence: CASSLGQDRADTQYF. The CDR3 DNA is TGTGCCAGCAGCTTAGGACAGGACCGGGCAGATACGCAGTATTTT.

The rearrangement uses TRBV6-5 and TRBJ2-7; TRBD1 matches at 8 bases. V was pared by 2 bases and J by 2 bases, with 5 bases of the junction left unmatched. Per the germline V gene, CDR1 is MNHEY and CDR2 is SVGAGI. This CDR3 region has 15 residues. DNA of the CDR3: TGTGCCAGCAGTTACCAATCGGACAGGGCCTACGAGCAGTACTTC. Translating it yields CASSYQSDRAYEQYF.

The chain has TRBV5-1 and TRBJ1-2, with D unclear. Trimming took off 3 bases at V and 2 bases at J, with 8 bases between the two ends. Per the germline V gene, CDR1 is SGHRS and CDR2 is YFSETQ. This CDR3 is built from 13 residues. CDR3 bases: TGCGCCAGCAGCTCGGACGGGAACTATGGCTACACCTTC. Protein: CASSSDGNYGYTF.

This clone was recorded a few times. The junction departs from germline at one end; a sequencing error may be responsible. The V gene is TRBV18, the J gene TRBJ1-1; D gene ambiguous. CDR1 is KGHSH and CDR2 is LQKENI in the germline V gene. This CDR3 is 13 amino acids long. CDR3 amino acids: CASSPSGNTGAFF. The CDR3 coding sequence is TGTGCCAGCTCACCCAGTGGGAACACTGGAGCTTTCTTT.

The V gene is TRBV30, the J gene TRBJ1-1, with D uncertain. Germline loops: CDR1 GTSNPN, CDR2 SVGIG (reference sequence). Trimming removed 2 bases from V and 10 bases from J, with 11 bases in between. The CDR3 sequence is 11 residues long. The CDR3 spells CAWSRGWGAFF. Here the CDR3 DNA reads TGTGCCTGGAGTCGCGGTTGGGGAGCTTTCTTT.

This clone showed up just a few times. The chain has TRBV14 and TRBJ2-7, with D perhaps TRBD2 (5 bases). V gave up 4 bases and J gave up 5 bases, with 15 bases separating them. Germline V lookup: CDR1 SGHDN, CDR2 FVKESK. The CDR3 spans 14 residues. The CDR3, as DNA: TGTGCCAGCAGCCGCGTTTTCGGAGGCAACGAGCAGTACTTC. It codes for CASSRVFGGNEQYF.